This T cell receptor (beta chain) was sequenced for a study of radiotherapy plus CTLA-4 blockade in lung cancer. About the study: Objective responses were documented in around 19% of patients, with disease control in around 31%. Study-wide results and limits: Tumor-origin TCR clones grew in blood after radiotherapy plus ipilimumab. The authors reported that early blood T cell clone dynamics, with interferon-beta, best predicted response.

In the case of this clone: Its antigen is undetermined.

Patients with chemo-refractory metastatic non-small-cell lung cancer received focal radiation plus CTLA-4 blockade with ipilimumab. In germline, CDR1 is SGHKS, CDR2 YYEKEE (reference sequence). This CDR3 region has 15 residues. J was trimmed by 6 bases and V by 1 base; bases with no gene match: 4. Assay: immunoSEQ multiplex PCR; the TCRdb copy retains only in-frame clones and omits some. The repertoire holds about 53,000 clones, with 84% as singletons. The chain links TRBV5-5 to TRBJ2-1, with 10 positions matching TRBD2. This TCR came from a human donor with non-small cell lung cancer whose response to radiotherapy plus ipilimumab could not be evaluated. The source material was peripheral blood, sampled from a patient treated with radiotherapy plus ipilimumab. This CDR3 is CASSLLLAGTNEQFF. In nucleotides, the CDR3 is TGTGCCAGCAGCTTGCTACTAGCGGGAACCAATGAGCAGTTCTTC.